The rows below give T cell receptor beta chains drawn from one sample of a study of cytomegalovirus exposure and HLA in healthy donors. Profiling relied on immunoSEQ multiplex PCR, and the TCRdb table lists in-frame clones only, not all of them. The table has fewer than 55,000 clones, 55% to 80% seen once; the top ten hold around a fifth. Sequencing was done on a sample of PBMCs. These receptors were taken from a woman in her 50s in good health and CMV-seropositive. Each CDR3 is given without its conserved first and last residue. Size values are once, few and many counts, or a class for expanded clones, and some rows have none.

CDR3 | size | J | V
ASSVATSGGGGTDTQY | - | TRBJ2-3 | TRBV9
ASSLTTGTAAYEQY | - | TRBJ2-7 | TRBV7-3
ASSGTSAQETQY | - | TRBJ2-5 | TRBV28
ASSIPRLAGGSDTQY | - | TRBJ2-3 | TRBV7-9
ASSYRLDNEQF | - | TRBJ2-1 | TRBV6-5
ASSPAGGAQETQY | once | TRBJ2-5 | TRBV5-1
ASSTTRGGEVTVNTEAF | - | TRBJ1-1 | TRBV7-9
ASRPGLAGSNEQY | few | TRBJ2-7 | TRBV19
ASTSPAGGSEKLF | - | TRBJ1-4 | TRBV28
ASRQSGWVTEAF | - | TRBJ1-1 | TRBV27
ASSSSGLETQY | - | TRBJ2-5 | TRBV7-2
ASNRAGGPYNEQF | - | TRBJ2-1 | TRBV6-5
ASSITTDYQPQH | - | TRBJ1-5 | TRBV19
ASSRQVGRETQY | - | TRBJ2-5 | TRBV14
ASGFEQGGYT | - | TRBJ1-2 | TRBV12-5
ASSPLRRESYEQY | few | TRBJ2-7 | TRBV5-8
ASSARPPGTSGGNNEQF | - | TRBJ2-1 | TRBV6-1
ASSQDGGTFNEQF | few | TRBJ2-1 | TRBV4-1
SGALNTEAF | - | TRBJ1-1 | TRBV29-1
ASSFRRGEETQY | - | TRBJ2-5 | TRBV27
ASSLSSTSYGYT | - | TRBJ1-2 | TRBV5-1
ASSLEDSVEAF | - | TRBJ1-1 | TRBV5-1
ASSPWGENQPQH | - | TRBJ1-5 | TRBV19
ASSIYRDTEAF | few | TRBJ1-1 | TRBV19
ASSSGTGDEKLF | - | TRBJ1-4 | TRBV5-1
ASSLGHGLAGGHQDTQY | - | TRBJ2-3 | TRBV7-6
ASSQGPPGGKLF | - | TRBJ1-4 | TRBV4-1
ASSLVGGGNEKLF | - | TRBJ1-4 | TRBV7-3
ASSQIAGGIYEQY | - | TRBJ2-7 | TRBV4-3
ASSLIPGGEETQY | - | TRBJ2-5 | TRBV7-8
ASSSHWAGGAEQF | - | TRBJ2-1 | TRBV7-2
ASSLGPRQNEKLF | - | TRBJ1-4 | TRBV5-5
ASSIRRAGELF | - | TRBJ2-2 | TRBV7-9
ASSSLGGNYGYT | - | TRBJ1-2 | TRBV11-2
ASSLSVGFEQY | once | TRBJ2-7 | TRBV27
ASSTNRGNQPQH | few | TRBJ1-5 | TRBV27
ASRSGFYGYT | few | TRBJ1-2 | TRBV28
ASTARGGTAQETQY | few | TRBJ2-5 | TRBV6-6
ASSPAGETLGEQY | - | TRBJ2-7 | TRBV9
ASRAGNSPLH | few | TRBJ1-6 | TRBV27
ASSRDRAYEQY | few | TRBJ2-7 | TRBV19
ASSPLEPAGPGEQY | - | TRBJ2-7 | TRBV7-9
ATSEGTSSGNTIY | - | TRBJ1-3 | TRBV15
ASSQAPSTDTQY | - | TRBJ2-3 | TRBV19
ASSSGQGTNEKLF | few | TRBJ1-4 | TRBV7-9
ASSPDSSNTIY | - | TRBJ1-3 | TRBV7-6
ASSGTGVYEQY | - | TRBJ2-7 | TRBV7-2
ASSLGRAGPPEAF | - | TRBJ1-1 | TRBV13
ASSQAGMNTEAF | - | TRBJ1-1 | TRBV14
ASTPQGHITDTQY | - | TRBJ2-3 | TRBV7-2
ASSTGTGGPYEQY | few | TRBJ2-7 | TRBV5-1
ASSKDRGRENTIY | - | TRBJ1-3 | TRBV7-2
ASGFRGSPLH | - | TRBJ1-6 | TRBV27
ASSSVRGTGGNYGYT | - | TRBJ1-2 | TRBV7-8
ASSFKTGVTNEKLF | - | TRBJ1-4 | TRBV5-6
ASSPGGVETQY | - | TRBJ2-5 | TRBV11-3
ASSPRLSNYGYT | - | TRBJ1-2 | TRBV18